What follows is one T cell receptor (beta chain) and its context. The antigen is undetermined. Treatment noted: 15 to 20 received Ad26.COV2.S at low or high dose, single or two shots; about 5 received placebo; per-sample allocation not given. Following the first vaccine or placebo injection, samples were taken on day 63. The data stem from a study of Ad26.COV2.S vaccination and SARS-CoV-2 variants. As for the study in general: As a participant in COV1001, the donor was in the Ad26.COV2.S trial arm. Once, or twice with 56 days between doses, Ad26.COV2.S was given intramuscularly.

Germline V gene lookup returns CDR1 SGDLS and CDR2 YYNGEE. Trimming took off 3 bases at V and 4 bases at J, with 13 bases between the two ends. This CDR3 comprises 14 residues. Whole-study findings and limits: Whether participants received vaccine or placebo, their non-spike TCR breadth was similar. Spike-specific responses of CD8+ and CD4+ T cells were reported to display substantial breadth after vaccination.

Assay: immunoSEQ multiplex PCR; the TCRdb copy retains only in-frame clones and omits some. This repertoire shows roughly 350,000 clones, around 86% found once; its top ten account for about 3%. The material sequenced was peripheral blood, taken in a trial of Ad26.COV2.S vaccine versus placebo. This chain joins TRBV9 and TRBJ1-2, with D possibly TRBD1 on 5 matching bases. The origin of this receptor is a person between 18 and 59 years old who received the Ad26.COV2.S COVID-19 vaccine or a placebo. CDR3 coding DNA: TGTGCCAGCAGCGACCCCTATCAGGGCTATGGCTACACCTTC. It is translated as CASSDPYQGYGYTF.